These 22 T cell receptor beta chains originate from one sample sequenced in a study of shared clonotypes between healthy human individuals. CD45RO-negative CD8 cells positively selected for CCR7 made up the naive population, which excluded terminally differentiated effector memory CD45RA+ cells. The protocol was immunoSEQ multiplex PCR, while the TCRdb copy is restricted to in-frame clones and leaves out a portion. The sample gives about 2.1 million clones, more than 85% of which show up once; more than 1.5% is in the top ten. Source material: naive CD8+ T cells from PBMCs. The receptors were gathered from a man aged 18-30 years in good health. Some clones in this sample may be carry-over from other donors' samples.

The chain is built from TRBV18 and TRBJ1-5, with 7 bases fitting TRBD1. Germline CDR1 is KGHSH and CDR2 is LQKENI. After removal of 3 bases from V and 2 bases from J, the junction contained 4 bases not matched to a gene. CDR3 length equals 15 residues. The CDR3 protein is CASSPTGKGNQPQHF. The CDR3 DNA reads as TGTGCCAGCTCACCGACAGGGAAAGGCAATCAGCCCCAGCATTTT. The complete variable domain, with remaining parts taken from reference TRBV18 and TRBJ1-5, reads NAGVMQNPRHLVRRRGQEARLRCSPMKGHSHVYWYRQLPEEGLKFMVYLQKENIIDESGMPKERFSAEFPKEGPSILRIQQVVRGDSAAYFCASSPTGKGNQPQHFGDGTRLSIL.

J is TRBJ2-5 and V is TRBV28, with D uncertain. Trimming shortened V by 6 bases and J by 2 bases, and 13 bases separated the two germline ends. CDR1 is MDHEN, CDR2 SYDVKM, per germline. The CDR3 sequence is 14 residues long. Here the CDR3 reads CASSTVWDQETQYF. The CDR3 DNA follows: TGTGCCAGCAGCACCGTATGGGATCAAGAGACCCAGTACTTC. Variable domain in full (rest from reference TRBV28 and TRBJ2-5): DVKVTQSSRYLVKRTGEKVFLECVQDMDHENMFWYRQDPGLGLRLIYFSYDVKMKEKGDIPEGYSVSREKKERFSLILESASTNQTSMYLCASSTVWDQETQYFGPGTRLLVL.

The chain joins TRBV30 to TRBJ2-1; the D is unclear. CDR1 is GTSNPN and CDR2 is SVGIG in the germline V gene (reference sequence). CDR3 size: 13 residues. Trimming took off 2 bases at V and 4 bases at J, with 9 bases between the two ends. CDR3 sequence reads: CAWSLGRYNEQFF. In DNA, the CDR3 is TGTGCCTGGAGTTTGGGCCGGTACAATGAGCAGTTCTTC.

The gene calls are TRBV7-8 and TRBJ1-3, with 9 nucleotides matching TRBD1. The length of the CDR3 is 15 residues. Looked up from germline, CDR1 is SGHVS and CDR2 is FQNEAQ. The trim removed 1 base at V and 2 bases at J, leaving 0 bases unmatched. CDR3 in DNA: TGTGCCAGCAGCTTAGACAGGGGGCCTGGAAACACCATATATTTT. This translates into CASSLDRGPGNTIYF.

This clone appeared once. This same CDR3 is encoded by further DNA sequences in the sample. CDR3 amino acids: CASSRTGEEKLFF. The CDR3 nucleotides read TGCGCCAGCAGTCGGACAGGTGAGGAAAAACTGTTTTTT. This chain links TRBV4-1 with TRBJ1-4, with TRBD1 matching 7 bases. Germline V lookup: CDR1 MGHRA, CDR2 YSYEKL. V was clipped by 6 bases and J by 8 bases; unmatched bases: 6. The CDR3 extends over 13 amino acids.

The chain employs TRBV5-1 and TRBJ2-3; possibly TRBD2 for D (6 bases). V was clipped by 4 bases and J by 1 base, with 10 bases between them. The CDR3 length is 14 residues. The germline gives CDR1 SGHRS, CDR2 YFSETQ. The CDR3 protein is CASSPDYGTDTQYF. The CDR3 DNA reads as TGCGCCAGCAGCCCGGACTACGGCACAGATACGCAGTATTTT.

The chain uses TRBV27 and TRBJ1-5; TRBD1 matches 9 bases. Germline values: CDR1 MNHEY, CDR2 SMNVEV (reference sequence). The CDR3 sequence is 19 residues long. V trimming: 1 base; J trimming: 2 bases; junction bases outside the gene matches: 12. CDR3: CASSLYILRQGGGNQPQHF. For the CDR3, the DNA is TGTGCCAGCAGTTTATACATCTTACGACAGGGGGGGGGCAATCAGCCCCAGCATTTT.

This sequence joins TRBV29-1 and TRBJ1-1; maybe TRBD1 (6 bases). CDR3 length: 16 residues. Germline CDR1 reads SQVTM; CDR2 reads ANQGSEA. V was trimmed by 6 bases and J by 1 base, leaving 21 bases between them. The CDR3 sequence is CSVQAALGGRNTEAFF. The CDR3 region has the DNA TGCAGCGTCCAAGCGGCTCTCGGGGGGCGGAACACTGAAGCTTTCTTT.

A few counts support this clone. The chain carries TRBV15 and TRBJ1-4; D gene unclear. CDR3 length: 14 amino acids. V shed 1 base and J shed 0 bases, with 3 bases lying between them. Germline V lookup: CDR1 LNHNV, CDR2 YYDKDF (reference sequence). CDR3 DNA sequence: TGTGCCACCAGCAGAGTCTCAACTAATGAAAAACTGTTTTTT. Translation: CATSRVSTNEKLFF.

J is TRBJ2-5 and V is TRBV28; D remains ambiguous. Germline lookup yields CDR1 MDHEN and CDR2 SYDVKM. The CDR3 loop spans 17 amino acids. Trimming left V 1 base short and J 5 bases short, with 20 bases between. The CDR3 loop reads CASSLSNAGRHFETQYF. CDR3 DNA sequence: TGTGCCAGCAGTTTATCTAATGCAGGCCGGCATTTCGAGACCCAGTACTTC.

The rearrangement joins TRBV5-4 to TRBJ2-2; TRBD2 aligns across 10 bases. Germline CDR1 and CDR2: SGHNT and YYREEE (reference sequence). The CDR3 runs 18 residues. V gave up 3 bases and J gave up 6 bases; unmatched junction bases: 14. The CDR3 DNA is TGTGCCAGCAGCTCCGGACTAGCGGTAGCCCCCGGGGCCGGGGAGCTGTTTTTT. Its protein is CASSSGLAVAPGAGELFF.

The rearrangement joins TRBV29-1 to TRBJ2-7; 7 bases are shared with TRBD1. Trimming cost V 1 base and J 0 bases; bases outside gene matches: 6. This CDR3 has 15 amino acids. Germline V gene data show CDR1 as SQVTM and CDR2 as ANQGSEA. The chain's CDR3 is CSVEGMDRSSYEQYF. In DNA form, the CDR3 reads TGCAGCGTTGAAGGTATGGACAGGAGCTCCTACGAGCAGTACTTC.

A remark on this clone: The same CDR3 can be traced to other DNA sequences in this sample. The chain couples TRBV29-1 to TRBJ2-5, with D possibly TRBD1 on 5 matching bases. Trimming left V 3 bases short and J 5 bases short, with 13 bases between. The CDR3 loop spans 13 amino acids. Germline V gene lookup returns CDR1 SQVTM and CDR2 ANQGSEA. CDR3 bases: TGCAGCGTTGATAGGGGTTTCGAGGAGACCCAGTACTTC. Protein sequence: CSVDRGFEETQYF.

The CDR3 reads CASSLFKLLYNEQFF. The CDR3 DNA reads TGTGCCAGCAGTTTATTCAAGCTGTTATACAATGAGCAGTTCTTC. The genes are TRBV28 and TRBJ2-1; no reliable D call. The CDR3 extends over 15 amino acids. The V end was cut by 1 base, the J end by 4 bases, with 11 bases between. Germline values: CDR1 MDHEN, CDR2 SYDVKM.

The rearrangement uses TRBV5-8 and TRBJ2-1; 14 positions agree with TRBD2. The germline gives CDR1 SGHTS, CDR2 YDEGEE. The V segment lost 4 bases and the J segment 8 bases; nucleotides outside the gene matches: 5. The CDR3 loop spans 15 amino acids. The CDR3 DNA reads TGTGCCAGCAGCCTAGGGACTAGCGGGAGAGATGAGCAGTTCTTC. Residues: CASSLGTSGRDEQFF.

This rearrangement joins TRBV6-6 to TRBJ2-1; weak D call: TRBD2 (6 bases). Trimming pared 8 bases from V and 2 bases from J, leaving 16 bases between. Germline loops: CDR1 MNHNY, CDR2 SVGAGI (reference sequence). The length of the CDR3 is 15 residues. CDR3 region: CASSRRTIPYNEQFF. In DNA form, the CDR3 reads TGTGCCAGCTCTCGAAGGACTATCCCCTACAATGAGCAGTTCTTC.

V is TRBV9 and J is TRBJ1-1; D is undetermined. V was shortened by 10 bases and J by 3 bases, with 25 bases between the two germline ends. Germline loops: CDR1 SGDLS, CDR2 YYNGEE. CDR3 length: 16 residues. CDR3 sequence reads: CAGPSGSQNWDTEAFF. The CDR3 bases are TGTGCCGGGCCCTCGGGGAGCCAGAATTGGGACACTGAAGCTTTCTTT.

The chain links TRBV5-4 to TRBJ1-1, with 7 bases aligning to TRBD1. J gave up 0 bases and V 4 bases, and 3 bases lay outside the gene matches. The CDR3 extends over 14 amino acids. Germline-derived CDR1 and CDR2 are SGHNT and YYREEE (reference sequence). The CDR3 loop reads CASSVTGMNTEAFF. CDR3 bases: TGTGCCAGCAGCGTGACAGGGATGAACACTGAAGCTTTCTTT.

The count of this clone is one. This CDR3 is CASSLEAQGKSSYEQYF. For the CDR3, the DNA is TGCGCCAGCAGCTTGGAAGCGCAGGGGAAAAGCTCCTACGAGCAGTACTTC. V is TRBV5-1 and J is TRBJ2-7; D might be TRBD1 (6 bases). Germline loops: CDR1 SGHRS, CDR2 YFSETQ. CDR3 length equals 17 residues. The V end was cut by 0 bases, the J end by 0 bases, with 16 bases between. Full variable domain (outside the CDR3, taken from reference TRBV5-1 and TRBJ2-7): KAGVTQTPRYLIKTRGQQVTLSCSPISGHRSVSWYQQTPGQGLQFLFEYFSETQRNKGNFPGRFSGRQFSNSRSEMNVSTLELGDSALYLCASSLEAQGKSSYEQYFGPGTRLTVT.

The genes are TRBV28 and TRBJ2-7, with D unclear. V dropped 4 bases and J dropped 2 bases, with 12 bases sitting between them. The CDR3 extends over 14 amino acids. The V gene's germline CDR1 is MDHEN and CDR2 SYDVKM. This CDR3 reads CASSSRPNPYEQYF. The CDR3 DNA reads as TGTGCCAGCAGTTCACGCCCTAACCCCTACGAGCAGTACTTC.

V usage is TRBV5-1 and J usage is TRBJ2-5; TRBD2 aligns across 12 bases. CDR1 is SGHRS, CDR2 YFSETQ, per germline. The CDR3 is 16 residues long. V lost 0 bases, J lost 1 base, and 1 base stayed unmatched. This chain's CDR3 is CASSLAGLAGQETQYF. Here the CDR3 DNA reads TGCGCCAGCAGCTTGGCGGGACTAGCGGGCCAAGAGACCCAGTACTTC.

The CDR3 loop reads CASSWTTRDTEAFF. DNA of the CDR3: TGTGCCAGCAGCTGGACCACCCGGGACACTGAAGCTTTCTTT. The chain combines TRBV5-5 with TRBJ1-1, with D unresolved. Trimming took off 3 bases at V and 3 bases at J, with 12 bases between the two ends. This CDR3 has 14 amino acids. Germline CDR1 reads SGHKS; CDR2 reads YYEKEE (reference sequence). The variable domain in full, completed from reference TRBV5-5 and TRBJ1-1, reads DAGVTQSPTHLIKTRGQQVTLRCSPISGHKSVSWYQQVLGQGPQFIFQYYEKEERGRGNFPDRFSARQFPNYSSELNVNALLLGDSALYLCASSWTTRDTEAFFGQGTRLTVV.